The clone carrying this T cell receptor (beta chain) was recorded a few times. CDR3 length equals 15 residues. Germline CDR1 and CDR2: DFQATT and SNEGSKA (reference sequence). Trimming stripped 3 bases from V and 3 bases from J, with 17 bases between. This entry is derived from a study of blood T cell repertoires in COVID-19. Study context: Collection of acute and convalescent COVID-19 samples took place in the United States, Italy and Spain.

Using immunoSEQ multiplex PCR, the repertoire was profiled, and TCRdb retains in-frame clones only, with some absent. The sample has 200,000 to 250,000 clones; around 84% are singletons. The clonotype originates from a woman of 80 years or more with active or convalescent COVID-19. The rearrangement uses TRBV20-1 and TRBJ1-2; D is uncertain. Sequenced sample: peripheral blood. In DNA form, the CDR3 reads TGCAGTGCTAGTAAAATCCTGGCAGGTGACTATGGCTACACCTTC. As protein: CSASKILAGDYGYTF.